This TCR beta chain was documented in a study of response to subunit inactivated influenza vaccine. This clonotype was detected a few times. The antigen remains unidentified. TCRdb reanalysed the RT-PCR reads using MiXCR and keeps one entry per CDR3 protein. The data hold around 480,000 distinct CDR3 sequences, with over 9.5% observed a single time. Findings and caveats of the study: Only a handful of new T cells, the authors suggested, are recruited with each seasonal influenza vaccination.

CDR3 length equals 18 residues. V trimming: 6 bases; J trimming: 0 bases; junction bases outside the gene matches: 15. From germline, CDR1 is MNHEY and CDR2 SVGEGT. This clonotype was obtained from a man in his fifties who received an inactivated influenza vaccine. The chain employs TRBV6-2 or TRBV6-3 and TRBJ2-7; the match to TRBD2 covers 9 bases. The sequenced sample was PBMCs from blood, obtained around seven weeks after vaccination. The CDR3 protein is CASRTTDLLAGYSYEQYF. CDR3 DNA sequence: TGTGCCAGCAGGACGACAGATCTCCTAGCGGGGTACTCCTACGAGCAGTACTTC.